This TCR beta chain was recovered during a study of blood T cell repertoires in COVID-19. Data came from immunoSEQ multiplex PCR; TCRdb stores just in-frame clones and leaves some out. This table holds 270,000 or so clones, roughly 90% found once. Enrolled during active infection, Seattle patients were then followed longitudinally. Germline V gene data show CDR1 as MNHEY and CDR2 as SVGAGI. The CDR3 is 13 residues long. Trimming took 6 bases from V and 6 from J, leaving 14 bases between them. This clone appeared a few times. Material for sequencing was peripheral blood. The source of this sequence is a woman aged 60-75 years with COVID-19, enrolled during active disease. J is TRBJ1-1 and V is TRBV6-5; maybe TRBD1 (5 bases). In nucleotides, the CDR3 is TGTGCCAGCAGGACACAACAGGTAGCTGAAGCTTTCTTT. Residues: CASRTQQVAEAFF.